These 7 T cell receptor beta chains came from one sample sequenced in a study of sequential checkpoint blockade in melanoma. The repertoire was sequenced with immunoSEQ multiplex PCR; TCRdb's copy has only in-frame clones and lacks some. Of some 4,500 clones listed, about 60% are singletons. Stated treatment: randomized to nivolumab then ipilimumab (arm A) or the reverse (arm B). Sequencing used CD8+ T cells sorted from blood (inferred from file names), obtained from a patient given nivolumab and ipilimumab in sequence. The receptors were sampled from a human donor with melanoma.

This clone was observed a few times. The chain carries TRBV28 and TRBJ2-5; TRBD2 might be the D (6 bases). V shed 4 bases and J shed 5 bases, with 14 bases lying between them. CDR3 length: 14 residues. CDR1 and CDR2 from the germline V gene are MDHEN and SYDVKM. CDR3 in DNA: TGTGCCAGCAGTTCGGGACTCCTGGGGGAGACCCAGTACTTC. It yields the protein CASSSGLLGETQYF.

The V and J genes are TRBV25-1 and TRBJ2-1; 9 bases fit TRBD2. This CDR3 is built from 15 residues. The J segment lost 9 bases and the V segment lost 3 bases, leaving 9 bases of the junction unmatched. Germline CDR1 MGHDK, CDR2 SYGVNS. CDR3 in amino acids: CASSDLAGVLGEQFF. The CDR3, as DNA: TGTGCCAGCAGTGACTTAGCGGGAGTACTAGGTGAGCAGTTCTTC. Together with reference TRBV25-1 and TRBJ2-1, the CDR3 gives the full variable domain: EADIYQTPRYLVIGTGKKITLECSQTMGHDKMYWYQQDPGMELHLIHYSYGVNSTEKGDLSSESTVSRIRTEHFPLTLESARPSHTSQYLCASSDLAGVLGEQFFGPGTRLTVL.

The V call is TRBV28, the J call TRBJ2-7, with D hard to call. CDR1 and CDR2 (germline): MDHEN, SYDVKM. V shed 3 bases and J shed 0 bases, with 12 bases lying between them. This CDR3 has 15 residues. DNA for the CDR3: TGTGCCAGCAGTTTCCGCCGAGGCCCCTCCTACGAGCAGTACTTC. Residues: CASSFRRGPSYEQYF.

The V and J genes are TRBV27 and TRBJ2-7, with 7 nucleotides matching TRBD1. Trimming cost V 0 bases and J 0 bases; bases outside gene matches: 2. The CDR3 is 15 residues long. Germline assignment: CDR1 MNHEY and CDR2 SMNVEV (reference sequence). The CDR3 DNA follows: TGTGCCAGCAGTTTATCGAGGGGGCTCTCCTACGAGCAGTACTTC. Translated, it gives CASSLSRGLSYEQYF.

The rearrangement uses TRBV5-4 and TRBJ1-4; TRBD1 aligns across 7 bases. V was pared by 4 bases and J by 1 base, with 10 bases of the junction left unmatched. The CDR3 length is 17 residues. Germline CDR1 reads SGHNT; CDR2 reads YYREEE (reference sequence). CDR3: CASSMDRLRGTNEKLFF. The CDR3 DNA reads TGTGCCAGCAGCATGGACAGGTTGCGGGGAACTAATGAAAAACTGTTTTTT.

Note on this clone: An end of the junction does not agree with germline; a read error may underlie this. The V call is TRBV5-4, the J call TRBJ2-3, with D possibly matching TRBD2 (6 bases). Germline V gene lookup returns CDR1 SGHNT and CDR2 YYREEE (reference sequence). The CDR3 contains 16 residues. This CDR3 is CASSQAAGGGISTQYF. The CDR3 DNA follows: TGCGCCAGCAGCCAAGCGGCAGGCGGAGGGATTTCCACGCAGTATTTT.

Comment on this clone: A junction end diverges from the germline sequence, so it may reflect a read error. This CDR3 is also generated by other DNA sequences in the sample. V is TRBV28 and J is TRBJ1-5, with D unresolved. The germline V gene encodes CDR1 MDHEN and CDR2 SYDVKM. This CDR3 region has 14 residues. The CDR3: CASSLPNSNQPQHF. The DNA for the CDR3 is TGCGCCAGCAGTTTACCCAATTCCAATCAGCCCCAGCATTTT.